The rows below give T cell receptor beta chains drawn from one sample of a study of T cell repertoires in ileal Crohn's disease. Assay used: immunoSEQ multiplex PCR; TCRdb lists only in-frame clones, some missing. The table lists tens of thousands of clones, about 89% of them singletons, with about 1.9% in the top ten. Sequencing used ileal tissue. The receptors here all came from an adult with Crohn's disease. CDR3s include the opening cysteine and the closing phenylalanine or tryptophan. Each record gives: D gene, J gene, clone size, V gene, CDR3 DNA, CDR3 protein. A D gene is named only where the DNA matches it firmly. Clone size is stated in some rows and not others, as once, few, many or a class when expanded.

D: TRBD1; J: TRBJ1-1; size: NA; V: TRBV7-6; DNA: TGTGCCAGCAGCTTAGGACAGGGGAACACTGAAGCTTTCTTT; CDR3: CASSLGQGNTEAFF
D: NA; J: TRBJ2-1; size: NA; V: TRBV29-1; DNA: TGCAGCGTTGAAAGACGGGATAATGAGCAGTTCTTC; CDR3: CSVERRDNEQFF
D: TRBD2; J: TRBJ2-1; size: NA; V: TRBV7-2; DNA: TGTGCCAGCAGCTTAGCACCACTAGCGGGATGGTCGGGTGAGCAGTTCTTC; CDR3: CASSLAPLAGWSGEQFF
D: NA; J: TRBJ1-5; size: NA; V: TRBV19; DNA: TGTGCCAGTAATAGATGGGCTGGCAATAGGGGGAATCAGCCCCAGCATTTT; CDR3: CASNRWAGNRGNQPQHF
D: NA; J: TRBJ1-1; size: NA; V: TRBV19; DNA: TGTGCCAGTACAGGGGTGCTGAACACTGAAGCTTTCTTT; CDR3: CASTGVLNTEAFF
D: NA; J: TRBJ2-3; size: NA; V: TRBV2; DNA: TGTGCCAGCAAGTTTTACGCTAGCAAAGATACGCAGTATTTT; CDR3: CASKFYASKDTQYF
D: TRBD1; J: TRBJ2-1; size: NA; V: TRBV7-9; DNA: TGTGCCAGCAGCTTCACAAACAGGGGGAACGAGCAGTTCTTC; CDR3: CASSFTNRGNEQFF
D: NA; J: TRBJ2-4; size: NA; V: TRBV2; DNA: TGTGCCAGCAGCAGCGTAAGTCCAGCCAAAAACATTCAGTACTTC; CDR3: CASSSVSPAKNIQYF
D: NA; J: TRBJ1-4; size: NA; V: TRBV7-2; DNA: TGTGCCAGCAGCTTAGTGTCCACCGCAGCAACTAATGAAAAACTGTTTTTT; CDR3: CASSLVSTAATNEKLFF
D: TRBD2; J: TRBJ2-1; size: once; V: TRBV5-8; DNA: TGTGCCAGCAGCTTAGGGGGGACTAGTAATGAGCAGTTCTTC; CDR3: CASSLGGTSNEQFF
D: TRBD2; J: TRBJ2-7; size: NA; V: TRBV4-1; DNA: TGCGCCAGCAGTCAATCGACTAGCGGGAACTACGAGCAGTACTTC; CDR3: CASSQSTSGNYEQYF
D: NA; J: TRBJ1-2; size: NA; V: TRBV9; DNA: TGTGCCAGCAGCGTAGCAGGGATGGGCTATGGCTACACCTTC; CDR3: CASSVAGMGYGYTF
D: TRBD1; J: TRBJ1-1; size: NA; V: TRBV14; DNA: TGTGCCAGCAGCCAAGTTACAGGGGGGACTGAAGCTTTCTTT; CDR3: CASSQVTGGTEAFF
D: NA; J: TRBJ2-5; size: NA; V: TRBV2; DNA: TGTGCCAGCAGTGAACAGGTCCAAGAGACCCAGTACTTC; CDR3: CASSEQVQETQYF
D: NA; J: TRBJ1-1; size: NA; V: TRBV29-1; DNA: TGCAGCGTTGTTGTGGGTATGACAGCTGATGAAGCTTTCTTT; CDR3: CSVVVGMTADEAFF
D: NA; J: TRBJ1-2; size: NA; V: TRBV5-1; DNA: TGCGCCAGCAGCTTGGAGGTTCGCGGGGGTGGCGGCTACACCTTC; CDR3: CASSLEVRGGGGYTF
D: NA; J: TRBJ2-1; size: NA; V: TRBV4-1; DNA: TGCGCCAGCAGCCAAGAAGAGAGCTCCTACAATGAGCAGTTCTTC; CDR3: CASSQEESSYNEQFF
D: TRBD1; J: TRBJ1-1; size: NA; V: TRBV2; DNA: TGTGCCAGCAGCCCCGGGACAGGGAACACTGAAGCTTTCTTT; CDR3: CASSPGTGNTEAFF
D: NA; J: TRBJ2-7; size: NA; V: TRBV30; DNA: TGTGCCTGGAGGGGACTTGGGGTAGCCTCCTACGAGCAGTACTTC; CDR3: CAWRGLGVASYEQYF
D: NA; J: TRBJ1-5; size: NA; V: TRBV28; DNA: TGTGCCAGCAGCTCAGGGGATCAGCCCCAGCATTTT; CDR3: CASSSGDQPQHF
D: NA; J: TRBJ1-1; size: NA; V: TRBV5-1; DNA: TGCGCCAGCAGCTTGGATCGGGGGGCGAACACTGAAGCTTTCTTT; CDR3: CASSLDRGANTEAFF
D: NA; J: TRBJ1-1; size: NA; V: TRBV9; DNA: TGTGCCAGCAGCTGGGGCCGAGAAGCTTTCTTT; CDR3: CASSWGREAFF
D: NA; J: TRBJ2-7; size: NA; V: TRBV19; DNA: TGTGCCAGTAGTATACGTGGGCATGACTACGAGCAGTACTTC; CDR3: CASSIRGHDYEQYF
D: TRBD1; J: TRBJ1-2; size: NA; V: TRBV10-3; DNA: TGTGCCATCAGTGAGGTCACCGGGACAGGGACGCGTGGCTACACCTTC; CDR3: CAISEVTGTGTRGYTF
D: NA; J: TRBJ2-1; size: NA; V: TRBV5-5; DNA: TGTGCCAGCAGCCCCGGCGGGTCGAACAATGAGCAGTTCTTC; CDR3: CASSPGGSNNEQFF
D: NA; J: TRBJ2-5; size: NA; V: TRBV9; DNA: TGTGCCAGCAGCCCGAGTGGGACTTATCAAGAGACCCAGTACTTC; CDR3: CASSPSGTYQETQYF
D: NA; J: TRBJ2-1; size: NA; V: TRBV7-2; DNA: TGTGCCAGCAGCCCTCCGCCGACAACCAATGAGCAGTTCTTC; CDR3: CASSPPPTTNEQFF
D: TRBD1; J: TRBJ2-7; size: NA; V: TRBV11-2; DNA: TGTGCCAGCCGGGACAGGTTGGGCTACGAGCAGTACTTC; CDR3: CASRDRLGYEQYF
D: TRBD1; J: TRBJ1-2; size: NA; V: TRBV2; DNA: TGTGCCAGCAGTGATTTGGGACAGGGAGAGGTCTGGCCCTATGGCTACACCTTC; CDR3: CASSDLGQGEVWPYGYTF
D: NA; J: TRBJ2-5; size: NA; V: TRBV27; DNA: TGTGCCAGCAGTTTATATTTAGGGGCCAGACAAGAGACCCAGTACTTC; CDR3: CASSLYLGARQETQYF
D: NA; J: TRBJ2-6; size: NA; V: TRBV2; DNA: TGTGCCAGCAGTGTAAGAGCCGCACGCGTCGGGGCTGGGGCCAACGTCCTGACTTTC; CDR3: CASSVRAARVGAGANVLTF
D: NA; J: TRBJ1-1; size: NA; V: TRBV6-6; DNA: NA; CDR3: CASSTSTGTNTEAFF
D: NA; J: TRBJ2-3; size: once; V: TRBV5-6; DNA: TGTGCCAGCAGCTTTATCACAGATACGCAGTATTTT; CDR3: CASSFITDTQYF
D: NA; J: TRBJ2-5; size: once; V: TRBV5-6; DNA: TGTGCCAGCAGCCTACAGGGTTCCGAGACCCAGTACTTC; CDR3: CASSLQGSETQYF
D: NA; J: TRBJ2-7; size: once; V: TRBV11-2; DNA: TGTGCCAGCAGCCGGAGCGGTTCCTACGAGCAGTACTTC; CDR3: CASSRSGSYEQYF
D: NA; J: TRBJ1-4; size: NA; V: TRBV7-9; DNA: TGTGCCAGCAGCGCAGGGGAAAAACTGTTTTTT; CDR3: CASSAGEKLFF
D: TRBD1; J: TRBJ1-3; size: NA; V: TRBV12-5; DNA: TGTGCTAGTGGTTTGGTAGAGTTACCGGGACAGGGGATTTTAGGTGGAAACACCATATATTTT; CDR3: CASGLVELPGQGILGGNTIYF
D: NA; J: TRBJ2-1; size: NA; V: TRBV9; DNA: TGTGCCAGCAGCGCAGAAGGGACTGGGGAATACAATGAGCAGTTCTTC; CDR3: CASSAEGTGEYNEQFF
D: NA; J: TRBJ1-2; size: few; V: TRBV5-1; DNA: TGCGCCAGCAGCTTGGCAGACAGGAACTATGGCTACACCTTC; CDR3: CASSLADRNYGYTF
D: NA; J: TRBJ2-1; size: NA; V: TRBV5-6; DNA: TGTGCCAGCAGCCCCAACCCTAGCTCCTACAATGAGCAGTTCTTC; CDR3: CASSPNPSSYNEQFF
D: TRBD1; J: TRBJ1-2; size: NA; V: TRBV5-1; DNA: TGCGCCAGCAGCTCAACAGGGGGCATTGGCTACACCTTC; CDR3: CASSSTGGIGYTF
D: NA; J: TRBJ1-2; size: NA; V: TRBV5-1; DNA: TGCGCCAGCAGCTTCTCGACGGGTACCTATGGCTACACCTTC; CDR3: CASSFSTGTYGYTF
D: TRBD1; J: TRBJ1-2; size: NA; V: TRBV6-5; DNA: TGTGCCAGCACCCCCATGTGGGACAGGGCCGGTGGCTACACCTTC; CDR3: CASTPMWDRAGGYTF
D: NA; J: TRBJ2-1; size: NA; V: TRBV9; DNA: TGTGCCAGCAGCCGCGGGCGGGAAGACAATGAGCAGTTCTTC; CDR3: CASSRGREDNEQFF
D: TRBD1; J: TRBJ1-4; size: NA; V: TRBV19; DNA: TGTGCCAGTAGTCCAGGCGTGGGACAGGGACTGTTTTTT; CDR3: CASSPGVGQGLFF
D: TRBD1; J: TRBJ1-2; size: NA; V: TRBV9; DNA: TGTGCCAGCAGCGTAGTAGCGGGGACAGGGAGAAGGTATGGCTACACCTTC; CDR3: CASSVVAGTGRRYGYTF
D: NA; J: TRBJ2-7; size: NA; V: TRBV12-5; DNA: TGTGCTAGCTGCATCAGGTACCTGAGCAGGTACTTC; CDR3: CASCIRYLSRYF
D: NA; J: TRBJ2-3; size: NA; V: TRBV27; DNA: TGTGCCAGCAGTTTATCGGTCCGGGAAGTATTAACAGATACGCAGTATTTT; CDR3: CASSLSVREVLTDTQYF
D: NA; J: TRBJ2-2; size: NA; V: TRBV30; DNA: TGTGCCTGGTCCGGACAGTTCACCGGGGAGCTGTTTTTT; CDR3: CAWSGQFTGELFF
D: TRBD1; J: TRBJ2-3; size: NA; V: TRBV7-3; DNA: TGTGCCAGCAGCTTCAGGGGGCCCACAGATACGCAGTATTTT; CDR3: CASSFRGPTDTQYF
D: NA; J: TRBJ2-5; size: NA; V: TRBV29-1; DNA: TGCAGCTCGGGTTTGGAGACCCAGTACTTC; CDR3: CSSGLETQYF
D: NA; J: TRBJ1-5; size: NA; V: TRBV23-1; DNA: TGCGCCAGCAGTCTTAACGGGGGGCTCAGCAATCAGCCCCAGCATTTT; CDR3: CASSLNGGLSNQPQHF
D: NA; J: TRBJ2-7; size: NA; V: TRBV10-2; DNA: TGCGCCAGCAGTGAGACAGGGCAGAGCTCCTACGAGCAGTACTTC; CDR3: CASSETGQSSYEQYF
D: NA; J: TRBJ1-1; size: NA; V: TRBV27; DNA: TGTGCCAGCAGTTTGCGGGGTAAACCTGAAGCTTTCTTT; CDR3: CASSLRGKPEAFF
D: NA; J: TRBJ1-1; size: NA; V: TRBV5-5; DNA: TGTGCCAGCAGCTTGAGGGGCTTCGGGTTGAACACTGAAGCTTTCTTT; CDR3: CASSLRGFGLNTEAFF
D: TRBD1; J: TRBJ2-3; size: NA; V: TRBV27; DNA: TGTGCCAGCAGTGGAAGGGGGCGGGGCACAGATACGCAGTATTTT; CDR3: CASSGRGRGTDTQYF
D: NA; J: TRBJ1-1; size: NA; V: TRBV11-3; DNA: TGTGCCAGCAGCTTAGGGGGGAGGACTGAAGCTTTCTTT; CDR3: CASSLGGRTEAFF